The next 29 T cell receptor beta chains were all read from a single sample in a study of T cell responses to AZD1222 COVID-19 vaccine. Measured with immunoSEQ multiplex PCR; TCRdb has only the in-frame clones, and not every one. The sample includes over 70,000 clones, roughly nine tenths of them seen just once. This specimen consisted of peripheral blood, obtained 28 days after the second AZD1222 dose. Source of these receptors: an adult who received the AZD1222 COVID-19 vaccine.

The gene calls are TRBV3-1 (or the pseudogene TRBV3-2) and TRBJ1-2, with D tentatively TRBD1 (5 bases). Germline V gene data show CDR1 as LGHDT and CDR2 as YNNKEL (reference sequence). Trimming took 4 bases from V and 4 from J, leaving 13 bases between them. The CDR3 spans 14 residues. The CDR3 DNA reads as TGTGCCAGCAGCCGTCCCGGGGGACGCTATGGCTACACCTTC. Protein sequence: CASSRPGGRYGYTF.

This clone was detected only a few times. CDR3 coding DNA: TGTGCCAGCAGCGTAGGTTTAACAGGGGGAGACACCGGGGAGCTGTTTTTT. Translating gives CASSVGLTGGDTGELFF. The chain combines TRBV9 with TRBJ2-2; TRBD1 agrees at 8 bases. The CDR3 totals 17 residues. Germline values: CDR1 SGDLS, CDR2 YYNGEE. The trim removed 0 bases at V and 3 bases at J, leaving 7 bases unmatched.

The chain is built from TRBV7-2 and TRBJ1-2; TRBD1 matches 8 bases. V trimming: 1 base; J trimming: 5 bases; junction bases outside the gene matches: 12. Germline V lookup: CDR1 SGHTA, CDR2 FQGNSA. There are 17 residues in the CDR3. The CDR3: CASSLEDWGYRGYGYTF. Here the CDR3 DNA reads TGTGCCAGCAGCTTAGAGGATTGGGGGTACAGGGGGTATGGCTACACCTTC. Looking up the rest from reference TRBV7-2 and TRBJ1-2 gives the full variable domain: GAGVSQSPSNKVTEKGKDVELRCDPISGHTALYWYRQSLGQGLEFLIYFQGNSAPDKSGLPSDRFSAERTGGSVSTLTIQRTQQEDSAVYLCASSLEDWGYRGYGYTFGSGTRLTVV.

The chain couples TRBV28 to TRBJ1-5, with a tentative D call TRBD1 (5 bases). Germline V gene sequence: CDR1 MDHEN, CDR2 SYDVKM. The CDR3 extends over 14 amino acids. V was trimmed by 3 bases and J by 15 bases, leaving 21 bases between them. The CDR3 coding sequence is TGTGCCAGCAGTTTTAGCTTCCCCGGGGAGGGGAGGCATTTT. Its translation: CASSFSFPGEGRHF.

CDR3 DNA sequence: TGCGCCAGCAGCCAAGTAAAGGGGGCTAACTACGAGCAGTACTTC. Protein sequence: CASSQVKGANYEQYF. J is TRBJ2-7 and V is TRBV4-1; 7 bases map to TRBD1. Per the germline V gene, CDR1 is MGHRA and CDR2 is YSYEKL. This CDR3 has 15 amino acids. The V segment lost 1 base and the J segment 3 bases; nucleotides outside the gene matches: 6.

This clone has a handful of counts. The chain carries TRBV14 and TRBJ1-1; D unclear. This CDR3 has 13 amino acids. The germline V gene has CDR1 SGHDN and CDR2 FVKESK. V was clipped by 1 base and J by 8 bases, with 11 bases between them. The CDR3, as DNA: TGTGCCAGCAGCCAAGTCGTCGGAAGAGAAGCTTTCTTT. Residues: CASSQVVGREAFF.

The chain uses TRBV6-2 or TRBV6-3 and TRBJ2-3; 8 bases fit TRBD1. Trimming cost V 6 bases and J 5 bases; bases outside gene matches: 7. The CDR3 sequence is 14 residues long. Germline loops: CDR1 MNHEY, CDR2 SVGEGT. The CDR3, as DNA: TGTGCCAGCAGCCTACGAACAGGGGGAGATACGCAGTATTTT. It encodes CASSLRTGGDTQYF.

The genes are TRBV7-8 and TRBJ2-7, with 8 positions matching TRBD1. The CDR3 sequence is 14 residues long. The V and J ends lost 5 bases and 3 bases, in that order; junction bases with no gene match: 6. Looked up from germline, CDR1 is SGHVS and CDR2 is FQNEAQ. The CDR3 bases are TGTGCCAGCAGCCCTGACAGGGGTGGCTACGAGCAGTACTTC. The encoded protein is CASSPDRGGYEQYF.

CDR3 nucleotides: TGTGCCACCAGCAGACCGCGACGGATCTATAATTCACCCCTCCACTTT. It specifies CATSRPRRIYNSPLHF. The genes are TRBV15 and TRBJ1-6; D unresolved. This CDR3 spans 16 amino acids. The germline V gene has CDR1 LNHNV and CDR2 YYDKDF (reference sequence). Trimming removed 2 bases at V and 3 bases at J, with 11 bases between.

This clone was seen only once. CDR3 residues: CASSPPGLAGEQFF. CDR3 DNA: TGTGCCAGCTCACCACCGGGACTAGCGGGGGAGCAGTTCTTC. The J gene is TRBJ2-1, the V gene TRBV18; 13 nucleotides match TRBD2. Trimming took 0 bases from V and 10 from J; bases not matched to a gene: 0. Looked up from germline, CDR1 is KGHSH and CDR2 is LQKENI. The CDR3 is 14 amino acids.

In its sample, this clone was seen a few times. V and J are TRBV6-6 and TRBJ2-5; tentatively, D is TRBD2 (7 bases). V was pared by 5 bases and J by 5 bases, with 24 bases between. There are 17 residues in the CDR3. Per the germline V gene, CDR1 is MNHNY and CDR2 is SVGAGI (reference sequence). CDR3 sequence: CASSPGKGGAPRETQYF. Here the CDR3 DNA reads TGTGCCAGCAGTCCGGGGAAGGGGGGGGCCCCCAGGGAGACCCAGTACTTC.

This clone was observed a few times. The chain joins TRBV29-1 to TRBJ1-2; TRBD1 might be the D (5 bases). The V gene's germline CDR1 is SQVTM and CDR2 ANQGSEA. The CDR3 totals 17 residues. The V and J ends lost 0 bases and 9 bases respectively, with 26 bases between them. CDR3 DNA sequence: TGCAGCGTTGAAGATCGGGGCAGGCCCGTTTTCCCCCGGAGCTACACCTTC. This codes for CSVEDRGRPVFPRSYTF.

The chain combines TRBV5-4 with TRBJ2-7, with 8 bases identical to TRBD1. This CDR3 has 16 residues. J lost 2 bases, V lost 3 bases, and 10 bases had no gene match. CDR1 and CDR2 (germline): SGHNT, YYREEE (reference sequence). The CDR3 nucleotides read TGTGCCAGCAGCTGGGGGTCAGGGGGCCGTCCCTACGAGCAGTACTTC. Its protein is CASSWGSGGRPYEQYF.

The rearrangement joins TRBV7-9 to TRBJ2-7; possible D gene TRBD2, 6 bases. Germline CDR1 SEHNR, CDR2 FQNEAQ (reference sequence). V lost 3 bases and J 0 bases, leaving 9 bases between the germline ends. This CDR3 spans 14 amino acids. Here the CDR3 reads CASSLGGASYEQYF. CDR3 in DNA: TGTGCCAGCAGCTTGGGCGGGGCCTCCTACGAGCAGTACTTC.

This chain connects TRBV14 to TRBJ2-3; TRBD2 agrees at 9 bases. The CDR3 has 17 amino acids. Germline loops: CDR1 SGHDN, CDR2 FVKESK. Trimming removed 5 bases from V and 6 bases from J; junction bases left unmatched: 15. Here the CDR3 reads CASSSRKAGGVVDTQYF. CDR3 nucleotide sequence: TGTGCCAGCAGCTCCAGAAAAGCGGGAGGCGTGGTGGATACGCAGTATTTT.

The chain joins TRBV7-8 to TRBJ1-1, with 7 bases fitting TRBD1. This CDR3 contains 19 residues. Germline V gene data show CDR1 as SGHVS and CDR2 as FQNEAQ. Losses at the gene ends were 0 bases for V and 4 bases for J; bases not matched to a gene: 17. The CDR3 sequence: CASSLAEWRGGGATTEAFF. The DNA of the CDR3 is TGTGCCAGCAGCTTAGCGGAATGGAGAGGGGGCGGTGCGACCACTGAAGCTTTCTTT. Full variable domain (remainder filled in from reference TRBV7-8 and TRBJ1-1): GAGVSQSPRYKVAKRGQDVALRCDPISGHVSLFWYQQALGQGPEFLTYFQNEAQLDKSGLPSDRFFAERPEGSVSTLKIQRTQQEDSAVYLCASSLAEWRGGGATTEAFFGQGTRLTVV.

V gene TRBV28 combines with J gene TRBJ2-3, with TRBD1 matching 7 bases. Looked up from germline, CDR1 is MDHEN and CDR2 is SYDVKM. CDR3 length: 15 residues. With V trimmed by 4 bases and J by 1 base, 5 bases remained unmatched. As DNA, the CDR3 is TGTGCCAGCAGTTCCCAGGGGGTGGGCACAGATACGCAGTATTTT. It translates to CASSSQGVGTDTQYF.

This clone showed up just once. The V gene is TRBV6-5, the J gene TRBJ2-7; D is unclear. The CDR3 has 14 residues. Germline lookup yields CDR1 MNHEY and CDR2 SVGAGI. Trimming removed 6 bases at V and 3 bases at J, with 15 bases between. The CDR3 DNA sequence: TGTGCCAGCAGGCTGGGGTCCCGCAACTACGAGCAGTACTTC. This gives the protein CASRLGSRNYEQYF.

The J gene is TRBJ1-1, the V gene TRBV19, with a possible D match to TRBD1 (6 bases). V lost 11 bases to trimming and J lost 3 bases, with 16 bases between them. Germline V gene sequence: CDR1 LNHDA, CDR2 SQIVND (reference sequence). The CDR3 length is 13 residues. CDR3 coding DNA: TGTGCCCACGGGGGCGAGGCGGACACTGAAGCTTTCTTT. Its translation is CAHGGEADTEAFF.

The chain employs TRBV4-1 and TRBJ1-2; 11 bases align to TRBD1. Unmatched junction bases numbered 10, after V lost 6 bases and J lost 4 bases. Germline CDR1 and CDR2: MGHRA and YSYEKL. The CDR3 is 16 residues long. CDR3 nucleotide sequence: TGCGCCAGCAGAAAGGGACAGGGGGATTATAGCTATGGCTACACCTTC. Translating it yields CASRKGQGDYSYGYTF.

The gene calls are TRBV5-5 and TRBJ2-1, with TRBD1 matching 9 bases. The germline gives CDR1 SGHKS, CDR2 YYEKEE (reference sequence). Unmatched junction bases numbered 14, after V lost 4 bases and J lost 6 bases. The CDR3 is 17 residues long. CDR3 nucleotides: TGTGCCAGCAGCCGTCCCGGGACAGGGATCGGGCTCAATGAGCAGTTCTTC. As protein: CASSRPGTGIGLNEQFF.

The CDR3 loop reads CASSQQGGSGNTIYF. The DNA of the CDR3 is TGTGCCAGCAGCCAACAGGGAGGCTCTGGAAACACCATATATTTT. This sequence joins TRBV5-4 and TRBJ1-3, with a weak D call TRBD1 (6 bases). The V end was cut by 4 bases, the J end by 0 bases, with 11 bases between. The V gene's germline CDR1 is SGHNT and CDR2 YYREEE (reference sequence). The CDR3 extends over 15 amino acids.

The chain carries TRBV4-1 and TRBJ2-1; TRBD2 matches at 15 bases. Germline CDR1 MGHRA, CDR2 YSYEKL. The V segment lost 1 base and the J segment 4 bases; nucleotides outside the gene matches: 8. This CDR3 has 19 residues. The CDR3 coding sequence is TGCGCCAGCAGCCAAGGCGGGGGACTAGCGGGAGGAGGGTACAATGAGCAGTTCTTC. This codes for CASSQGGGLAGGGYNEQFF.

The V gene is TRBV12-3 or TRBV12-4, the J gene TRBJ2-7; D uncertain. The V end was cut by 6 bases, the J end by 4 bases, with 10 bases between. The CDR3 has 12 amino acids. CDR3: CASSLVWYEQYF. The CDR3 coding sequence is TGTGCCAGCAGCCTGGTGTGGTACGAGCAGTACTTC.

J is TRBJ1-2 and V is TRBV29-1; the D is unclear. The CDR3 totals 12 residues. V lost 4 bases and J 7 bases, leaving 13 bases between the germline ends. Germline lookup yields CDR1 SQVTM and CDR2 ANQGSEA. CDR3 coding DNA: TGCAGCGTTGTGCGCAGGACGGGTGGCTACACCTTC. It codes for CSVVRRTGGYTF.

This clone has only a few counts. The chain recombines TRBV5-1 with TRBJ1-2; D may be TRBD1 (6 bases). The CDR3 spans 14 residues. Trimming removed 4 bases from V and 3 bases from J, with 13 bases in between. The germline V gene encodes CDR1 SGHRS and CDR2 YFSETQ. CDR3 bases: TGCGCCAGCAGCGCCCGGACAGATTACTATGGCTACACCTTC. Amino acid sequence: CASSARTDYYGYTF. The full variable domain, its missing parts supplied by reference TRBV5-1 and TRBJ1-2, is KAGVTQTPRYLIKTRGQQVTLSCSPISGHRSVSWYQQTPGQGLQFLFEYFSETQRNKGNFPGRFSGRQFSNSRSEMNVSTLELGDSALYLCASSARTDYYGYTFGSGTRLTVV.

This clone was counted a few times. V and J are TRBV15 and TRBJ2-1; D gene ambiguous. Germline assignment: CDR1 LNHNV and CDR2 YYDKDF (reference sequence). CDR3 size: 14 residues. The germline V and J ends were trimmed by 1 base and 14 bases, with 18 bases remaining between them. As DNA, the CDR3 is TGTGCCACCAGCAGAGGAAGATTAGGTCCGAAGGAGTTCTTC. As protein: CATSRGRLGPKEFF.

In its sample, this clone was seen once. Compared with germline, one end of the junction differs, possibly owing to a read error. The rearrangement joins TRBV20-1 to TRBJ2-7; D gene unclear. This CDR3 contains 11 residues. Germline loops: CDR1 DFQATT, CDR2 SNEGSKA (reference sequence). The CDR3 region is CSARVGQPQDF. The CDR3, as DNA: TGCAGTGCTAGAGTGGGCCAGCCCCAGGACTTC.

V is TRBV5-1 and J is TRBJ2-2; TRBD1 agrees at 9 bases. This CDR3 is 17 amino acids long. In germline, CDR1 is SGHRS, CDR2 YFSETQ. The V gene end was trimmed by 0 bases and the J gene end by 0 bases; junction bases not matched to a gene: 3. DNA for the CDR3: TGCGCCAGCAGCTTGGGGTGGGACAGGGCGAACACCGGGGAGCTGTTTTTT. It specifies CASSLGWDRANTGELFF. The variable domain in full, with the rest retrieved from reference TRBV5-1 and TRBJ2-2, is KAGVTQTPRYLIKTRGQQVTLSCSPISGHRSVSWYQQTPGQGLQFLFEYFSETQRNKGNFPGRFSGRQFSNSRSEMNVSTLELGDSALYLCASSLGWDRANTGELFFGEGSRLTVL.